This T cell receptor beta chain was sequenced for a study of blood T cells in healthy people across ages. Study-wide background: T cells yielded about one barcoded beta molecule per two cells through template switching.

Individuals who donated were healthy Caucasians from Russia aged roughly 6 to 100. The CDR3 extends over 13 amino acids. Germline V gene data show CDR1 as MNHEY and CDR2 as SVGEGT. Trimming removed 7 bases from V and 0 bases from J, with 9 bases in between. A second PCR, run for roughly 6 to 11 cycles, used a sample-barcoded 5' primer plus a J-beta primer mix. In TCRdb, the 5' RACE reads were re-called with MiXCR into one record per CDR3 protein. The data contain about 1.1 million distinct CDR3 sequences, 35% to 40% of them singletons. The rearrangement uses TRBV6-2 or TRBV6-3 and TRBJ1-1; maybe TRBD1 (5 bases). The receptor was isolated from a man aged 18 to 29 in good health. Sequencing was carried out using blood. CDR3 loop: CASIGALNTEAFF. DNA for the CDR3: TGTGCCAGCATCGGGGCCCTGAACACTGAAGCTTTCTTT.